Sequencing of this T cell receptor beta chain was carried out in a study of chemoradiotherapy in HPV16-positive cancers. Over chemoradiotherapy, repertoires were sampled more than once. Study findings and constraints: The functional HPV-specific definition rests on just a couple of HPV16-positive patients.

Assay: immunoSEQ multiplex PCR; the TCRdb copy retains only in-frame clones and omits some. The data contain about 6,900 clones, 75% to 90% of them singletons. To note about this clone: Antigen: not known.

In germline, CDR1 is SNHLY, CDR2 FYNNEI. Trimming pared 6 bases from V and 2 bases from J, leaving 7 bases between. This CDR3 has 13 amino acids. The receptor comes from a human donor with HPV-associated anogenital cancer. This chain joins TRBV2 and TRBJ2-2; D is possibly TRBD2 (5 bases). The starting material was tumor tissue, obtained from a patient who underwent chemoradiotherapy. The CDR3 protein is CASRGLNTGELFF. In DNA, the CDR3 is TGTGCCAGCAGAGGACTCAACACCGGGGAGCTGTTTTTT.